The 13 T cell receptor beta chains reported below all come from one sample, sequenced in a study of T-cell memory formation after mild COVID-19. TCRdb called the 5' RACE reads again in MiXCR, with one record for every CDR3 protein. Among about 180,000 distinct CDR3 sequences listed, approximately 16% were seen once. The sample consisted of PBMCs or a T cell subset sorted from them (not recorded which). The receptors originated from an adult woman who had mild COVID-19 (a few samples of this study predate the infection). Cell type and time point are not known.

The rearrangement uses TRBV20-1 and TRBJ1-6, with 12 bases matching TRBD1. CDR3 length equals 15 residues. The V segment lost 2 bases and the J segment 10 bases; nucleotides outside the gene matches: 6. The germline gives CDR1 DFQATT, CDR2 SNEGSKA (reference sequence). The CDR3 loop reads CSARRTGTGGSPLHF. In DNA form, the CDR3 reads TGCAGTGCTAGACGTACCGGGACAGGGGGCTCACCCCTCCACTTT.

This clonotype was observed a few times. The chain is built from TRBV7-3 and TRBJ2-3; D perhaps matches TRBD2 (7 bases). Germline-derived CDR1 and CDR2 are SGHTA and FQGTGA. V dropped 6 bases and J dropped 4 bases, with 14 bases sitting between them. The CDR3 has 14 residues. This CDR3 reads CASRFWEGADTQYF. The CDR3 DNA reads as TGTGCCAGCAGATTTTGGGAGGGGGCAGATACGCAGTATTTT.

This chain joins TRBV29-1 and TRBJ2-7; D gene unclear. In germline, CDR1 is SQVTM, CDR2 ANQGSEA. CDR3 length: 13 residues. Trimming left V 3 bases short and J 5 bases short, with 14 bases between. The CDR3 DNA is TGCAGCGTTGATGGTAAAGGCACCAACGAGCAGTACTTC. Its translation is CSVDGKGTNEQYF.

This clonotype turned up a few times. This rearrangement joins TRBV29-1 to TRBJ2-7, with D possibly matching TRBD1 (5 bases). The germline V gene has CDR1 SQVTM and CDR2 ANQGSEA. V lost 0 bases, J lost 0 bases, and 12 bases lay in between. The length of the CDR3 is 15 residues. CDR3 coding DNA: TGCAGCGTTGAAGATTTGGCAGGGAACTCCTACGAGCAGTACTTC. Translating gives CSVEDLAGNSYEQYF.

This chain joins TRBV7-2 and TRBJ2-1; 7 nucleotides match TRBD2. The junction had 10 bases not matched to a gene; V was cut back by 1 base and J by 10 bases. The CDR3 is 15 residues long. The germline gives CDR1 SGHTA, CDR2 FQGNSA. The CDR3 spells CASSLVGTTAGEQFF. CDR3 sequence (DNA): TGTGCCAGCAGCTTAGTTGGGACTACGGCGGGGGAGCAGTTCTTC.

CDR3 in amino acids: CASSSTSVSTDTQYF. CDR3 nucleotide sequence: TGTGCCAGCAGCAGCACTAGCGTCAGCACAGATACGCAGTATTTT. The rearrangement uses TRBV7-9 and TRBJ2-3; 7 bases fit TRBD2. CDR1 is SEHNR and CDR2 is FQNEAQ in the germline V gene (reference sequence). Trimming at V came to 5 bases and at J to 0 bases, leaving 5 bases not matched to a gene. This CDR3 is built from 15 residues. The whole variable domain, filled in from reference TRBV7-9 and TRBJ2-3, reads DTGVSQNPRHKITKRGQNVTFRCDPISEHNRLYWYRQTLGQGPEFLTYFQNEAQLEKSRLLSDRFSAERPKGSFSTLEIQRTEQGDSAMYLCASSSTSVSTDTQYFGPGTRLTVL.

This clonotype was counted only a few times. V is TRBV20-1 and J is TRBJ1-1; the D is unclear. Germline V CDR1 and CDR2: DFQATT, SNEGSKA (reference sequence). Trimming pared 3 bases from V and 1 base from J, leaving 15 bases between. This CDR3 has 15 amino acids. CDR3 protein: CSARKQNGGNTEAFF. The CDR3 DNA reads TGCAGTGCTAGGAAGCAGAACGGTGGGAACACTGAAGCTTTCTTT.

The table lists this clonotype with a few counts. DNA of the CDR3: TGTGCCAGCAGTTTATGGAGGCACGAGCAGTACTTC. It encodes CASSLWRHEQYF. V usage is TRBV12-3 or TRBV12-4 and J usage is TRBJ2-7; the D gene is possibly TRBD2 (5 bases). CDR3 length: 12 residues. V was shortened by 2 bases and J by 5 bases, with 7 bases between the two germline ends.

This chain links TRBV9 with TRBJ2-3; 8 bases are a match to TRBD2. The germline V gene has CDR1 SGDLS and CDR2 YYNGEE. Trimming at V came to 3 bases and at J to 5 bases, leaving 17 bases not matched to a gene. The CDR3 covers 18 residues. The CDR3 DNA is TGTGCCAGCAGCGGGGGGACTGGGTTAGCGGGGTCAAGAGATACGCAGTATTTT. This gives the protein CASSGGTGLAGSRDTQYF.

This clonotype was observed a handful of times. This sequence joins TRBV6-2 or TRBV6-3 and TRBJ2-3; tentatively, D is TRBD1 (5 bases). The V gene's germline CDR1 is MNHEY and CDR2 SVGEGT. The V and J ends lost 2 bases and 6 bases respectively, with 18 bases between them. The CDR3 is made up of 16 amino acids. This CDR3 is CASSYARSTTGDTQYF. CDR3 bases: TGTGCCAGCAGTTACGCCAGGAGTACAACAGGCGATACGCAGTATTTT.

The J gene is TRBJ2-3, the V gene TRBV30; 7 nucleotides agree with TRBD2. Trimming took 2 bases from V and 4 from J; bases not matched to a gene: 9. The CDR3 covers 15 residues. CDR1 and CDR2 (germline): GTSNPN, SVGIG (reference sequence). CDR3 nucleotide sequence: TGTGCCTGGAGTAGCGGGATGATTCGCGCAGATACGCAGTATTTT. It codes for CAWSSGMIRADTQYF. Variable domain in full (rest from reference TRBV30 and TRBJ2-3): SQTIHQWPATLVQPVGSPLSLECTVEGTSNPNLYWYRQAAGRGLQLLFYSVGIGQISSEVPQNLSASRPQDRQFILSSKKLLLSDSGFYLCAWSSGMIRADTQYFGPGTRLTVL.

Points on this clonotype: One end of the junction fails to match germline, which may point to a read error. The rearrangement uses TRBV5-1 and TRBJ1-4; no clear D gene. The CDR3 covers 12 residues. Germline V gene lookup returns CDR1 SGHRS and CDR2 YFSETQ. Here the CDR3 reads CASSFPGEKMFF. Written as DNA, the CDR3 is TGCGCCAGCAGCTTTCCCGGGGAAAAAATGTTTTTT.

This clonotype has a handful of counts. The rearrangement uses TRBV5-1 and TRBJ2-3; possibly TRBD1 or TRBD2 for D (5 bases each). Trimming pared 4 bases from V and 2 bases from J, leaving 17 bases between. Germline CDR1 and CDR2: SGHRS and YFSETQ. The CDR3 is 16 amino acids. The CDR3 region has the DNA TGCGCCAGCAGCCCGGGGACCGGGATGTACACAGATACGCAGTATTTT. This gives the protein CASSPGTGMYTDTQYF.